This record covers a single T cell receptor (beta chain). What it recognizes is unknown. The entry originates in a study of T-cell reconstitution after alpha-beta-depleted transplantation in children. It was with unique molecular identifiers that the TCRbeta library was prepared. MiXCR, applied by TCRdb to the PCR reads, yields one record per CDR3 protein. This table holds 700,000 to 850,000 distinct CDR3 sequences, 16% found once. Per germline, CDR1 SGHRS and CDR2 YFSETQ. This CDR3 has 16 residues. V lost 0 bases, J lost 0 bases, and 12 bases lay in between. Study results and limitations: Reportedly, only several hundred clones from non-depleted graft cells drove alpha-beta T-cell counts at about two months. Hyperexpanded clones declined; after one year, newly produced T cells mostly supplied diversity. Some patients showed high day-60 TCRbeta diversity, which derived from surviving recipient T cells and thymic progenitors.

Material: PBMCs, mostly from graft donor cells, obtained 360 days after TCRalphabeta/CD19-depleted stem cell transplant. The chain couples TRBV5-1 to TRBJ1-1, with no clear D. The TCR comes from a male patient aged 5 to 17 who had a stem cell transplant for acute lymphoblastic leukemia, so the T cells may come from the graft donor. CDR3 sequence (DNA): TGCGCCAGCAGCTTGGTAGGGCAGATCATGAACACTGAAGCTTTCTTT. Translating gives CASSLVGQIMNTEAFF.